The entry below describes one T cell receptor beta chain. The antigen is not known. The assay was immunoSEQ multiplex PCR, and TCRdb's table has in-frame clones only and misses some. The table lists around 130,000 clones, just over 85% of them singletons. Germline V gives CDR1 LGHNT, CDR2 FRNRAP. The CDR3 has 15 amino acids. V lost 5 bases, J lost 5 bases, and 16 bases lay in between. The data were taken from a study of T cell responses to AZD1222 COVID-19 vaccine. Notes on the study in general: After the peak T cell response, and only then, were repertoires sampled. Unmutated regions of variants are reportedly targeted by nearly half of spike-specific TCRs. Only a handful of people who got AZD1222 tested seropositive at baseline. Compared with day 0, the breadth and depth of the Spike-specific TCR repertoire rose significantly after two doses of AZD1222.

Sequences were derived from peripheral blood, sampled on day 0 of AZD1222 vaccination. This clonotype was sampled from an adult in good health. V and J are TRBV12-5 and TRBJ2-1; TRBD2 is a possible D gene (6 bases). The CDR3 nucleotides read TGTGCTAGTGGTACGGGACTCCCGCCGCACAATGAGCAGTTCTTC. It yields the protein CASGTGLPPHNEQFF.